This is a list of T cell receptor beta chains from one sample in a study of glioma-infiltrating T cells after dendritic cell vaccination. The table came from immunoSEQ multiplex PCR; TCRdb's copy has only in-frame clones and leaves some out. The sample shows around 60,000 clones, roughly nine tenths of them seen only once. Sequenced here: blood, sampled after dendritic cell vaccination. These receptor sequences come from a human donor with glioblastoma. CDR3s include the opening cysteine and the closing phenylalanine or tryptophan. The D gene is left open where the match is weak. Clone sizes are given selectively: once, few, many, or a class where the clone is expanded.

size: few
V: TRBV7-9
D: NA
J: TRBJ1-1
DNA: TGTGCCAGCAGCATGGACATGGGCTATAGAAGTGAAGCTTTCTTT
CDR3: CASSMDMGYRSEAFF

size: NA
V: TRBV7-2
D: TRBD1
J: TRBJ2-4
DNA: TGTGCCAGCAGCGCCCGGACAGGGGGAGGTGACATTCAGTACTTC
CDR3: CASSARTGGGDIQYF

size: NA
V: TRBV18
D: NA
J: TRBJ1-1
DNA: TGTGCCAGCTCTCGGTCCGATGCGGGCAAGAACACTGAAGCTTTCTTT
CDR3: CASSRSDAGKNTEAFF

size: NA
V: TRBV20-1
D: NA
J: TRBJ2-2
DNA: TGCAGTGCTCCAGGGGTCGGGGAGCTGTTTTTT
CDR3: CSAPGVGELFF

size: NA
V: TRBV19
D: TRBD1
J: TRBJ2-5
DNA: TGTGCCAGTAGTATAGGGACAGGTCGTTCAGGGGAGACCCAGTACTTC
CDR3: CASSIGTGRSGETQYF

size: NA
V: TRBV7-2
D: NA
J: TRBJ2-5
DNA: TGTGCCAGCAGTACGTACGGGACCCAGTACTTC
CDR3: CASSTYGTQYF

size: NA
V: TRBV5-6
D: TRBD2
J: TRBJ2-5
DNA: TGTGCCAGCAGCTTTGGGGCTAGCGGGGAAGAGACCCAGTACTTC
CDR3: CASSFGASGEETQYF

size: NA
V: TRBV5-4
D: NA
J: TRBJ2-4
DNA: TGTGCCAGCAGCTCCGCGGGGTCAGAAAACATTCAGTACTTC
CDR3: CASSSAGSENIQYF

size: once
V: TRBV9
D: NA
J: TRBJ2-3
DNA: TGTGCCAGCAGCCCTCGAGGTACTGGCGATACGCAGTATTTT
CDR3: CASSPRGTGDTQYF

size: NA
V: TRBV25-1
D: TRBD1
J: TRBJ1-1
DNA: TGTGCCAGCAGTCGACAGGGGCCGCAGAACACTGAAGCTTTCTTT
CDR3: CASSRQGPQNTEAFF

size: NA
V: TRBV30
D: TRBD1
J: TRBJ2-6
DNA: TGTGCCTGGAGTACAGACAGGGTAGCTGGGGCCAACGTCCTGACTTTC
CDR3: CAWSTDRVAGANVLTF

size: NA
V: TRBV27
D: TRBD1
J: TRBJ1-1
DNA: TGTGCCAGCAGTCTCAGGGGGCTTACTGAAGCTTTCTTT
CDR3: CASSLRGLTEAFF

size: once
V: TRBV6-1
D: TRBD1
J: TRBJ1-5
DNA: TGTGCCAGCACTCCAACCAGGGGGAATCAGCCCCAGCATTTT
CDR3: CASTPTRGNQPQHF

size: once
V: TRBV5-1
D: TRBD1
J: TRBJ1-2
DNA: TGCGCCAGCAGCTACAACTCCCCGGGACAGGGAACAGGAGGCTACACCTTC
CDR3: CASSYNSPGQGTGGYTF